This entry is about one T cell receptor (beta chain). No antigen is known for it. V lost 0 bases and J 6 bases, leaving 13 bases between the germline ends. Germline CDR1 is SGHKS and CDR2 is YYEKEE (reference sequence). The CDR3 sequence is 16 residues long. These data belong to a study of CD8 T cells in Susac syndrome. Reverse transcription used roughly 0.45 to 1 ug RNA and random hexamers. The authors amplified TCR beta CDR3 across 54 Vbeta and 13 Jbeta using immunoSEQ multiplex PCR. TCRdb called the immunoSEQ multiplex PCR reads again in MiXCR, with one record for every CDR3 protein. The table shows some 300,000 distinct CDR3 sequences, with more than 75% occurring only once. Overall study findings and caveats: TCR sequencing and HLA analysis covered a relatively small number of individuals.

Negative isolation yielded the CD8+ and CD4+ T cells, while FACS enriched the TEMRA cells. Source material: CD8+ T cells from PBMCs. This TCR was recovered from a human donor with multiple sclerosis. This chain links TRBV5-5 with TRBJ1-6; no definite D call. The CDR3 DNA follows: TGTGCCAGCAGCTTGGTCCGAACTGGAGGTAATTCACCCCTCCACTTT. This gives the protein CASSLVRTGGNSPLHF.